By sample fraction, the clone carrying this T cell receptor (beta chain) is medium-sized. Its target is unknown. Individual cDNA molecules carried attached unique molecular identifiers. Via MiXCR, TCRdb re-called the 5' RACE reads, giving one row per CDR3 protein. This sample has roughly 80,000 distinct CDR3 sequences, with 15% found just once. These data come from a study of early T cells in non-severe SARS-CoV-2 infection. Whole-study context: Bulk RNA from unsorted whole blood was sequenced; chains were unpaired. Notes on the study in general: Database matching using VDJdb favored anti-spike CD8 responses, with private and CD4 specificities left missing.

Sample: whole blood. This TCR was sampled from an adult who was a healthcare worker with PCR-confirmed SARS-CoV-2 infection or an uninfected control (not recorded which).

In nucleotides, the CDR3 is TGTGCCAGCAGTTTAGGGACAGGGGGCGCGGGAAGAAACATTCAGTACTTC. The encoded protein is CASSLGTGGAGRNIQYF. V usage is TRBV12-3 or TRBV12-4 and J usage is TRBJ2-4; 11 nucleotides agree with TRBD1. The CDR3 has 17 amino acids. V lost 1 base and J lost 6; bases outside the gene matches: 8.